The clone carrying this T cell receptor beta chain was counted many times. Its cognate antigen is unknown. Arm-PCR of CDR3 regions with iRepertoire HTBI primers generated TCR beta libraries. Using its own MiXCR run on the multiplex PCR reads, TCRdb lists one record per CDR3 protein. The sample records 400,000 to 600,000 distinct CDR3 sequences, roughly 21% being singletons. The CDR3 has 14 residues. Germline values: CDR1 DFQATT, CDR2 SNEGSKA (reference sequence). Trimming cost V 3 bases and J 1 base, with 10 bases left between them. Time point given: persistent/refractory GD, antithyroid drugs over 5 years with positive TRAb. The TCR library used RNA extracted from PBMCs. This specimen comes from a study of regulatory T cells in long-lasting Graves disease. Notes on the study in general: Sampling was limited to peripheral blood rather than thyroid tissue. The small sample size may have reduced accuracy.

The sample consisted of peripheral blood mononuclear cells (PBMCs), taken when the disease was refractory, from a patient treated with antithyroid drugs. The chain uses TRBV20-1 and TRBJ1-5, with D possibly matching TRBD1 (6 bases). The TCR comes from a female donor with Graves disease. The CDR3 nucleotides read TGCAGTGCTAGTGGGGGCTGGAGCAATCAGCCCCAGCATTTT. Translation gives CSASGGWSNQPQHF.